Listed below are T cell receptor beta chains from one sample, sequenced in a study of long-term antiretroviral therapy in people with HIV. Using immunoSEQ multiplex PCR, the repertoire was profiled, and TCRdb retains in-frame clones only, with some absent. This sample has 6,700 or so clones; roughly 70% occur once, and the top ten carry around 8.1%. Sequences were derived from unsorted PBMCs, sampled 0.1 years before starting antiretroviral therapy. The source is a man younger than 35 with HIV. Both conserved end residues are part of each CDR3. A D gene is named only where the DNA matches it firmly. Clone size is not always given. Where it is, it says once, few, many or a class for expanded clones.

>-|TRBJ2-7|TRBV7-8|-
CASSLNRVGGEQYF
TGTGCCAGCAGCTTGAATCGGGTGGGGGGCGAGCAGTACTTC
>-|TRBJ2-1|TRBV28|-
CASSFINEQFF
TGTGCCAGCAGTTTCATCAATGAGCAGTTCTTC
>once|TRBJ2-2|TRBV28|TRBD1
CASKRQPGQGAGELFF
TGTGCCAGCAAAAGGCAGCCGGGACAGGGGGCCGGGGAGCTGTTTTTT
>-|TRBJ2-6|TRBV11-2|-
CASSPERGGSGANVLTF
TGTGCCAGCAGCCCTGAAAGGGGGGGCTCTGGGGCCAACGTCCTGACTTTC
>-|TRBJ1-2|TRBV19|TRBD1
CASNDLGQGNYGYTF
TGTGCCAGTAATGATTTAGGACAGGGGAACTATGGCTACACCTTC
>-|TRBJ1-2|TRBV2|TRBD1
CATGTVNYGYTF
TGTGCCACCGGGACAGTAAACTATGGCTACACCTTC
>-|TRBJ2-1|TRBV2|TRBD2
CASSLSGGYSEQFF
TGTGCCAGCAGTTTGAGCGGGGGGTATTCTGAGCAGTTCTTC
>-|TRBJ1-3|TRBV19|-
CASSIVNSGNTIYF
TGTGCCAGTAGTATTGTGAACTCTGGAAACACCATATATTTT
>-|TRBJ2-1|TRBV6-1|-
CASSERIPAYNEQFF
TGTGCCAGCAGTGAAAGGATACCTGCTTACAATGAGCAGTTCTTC
>-|TRBJ2-1|TRBV28|TRBD2
CASSSLGTSGGIEQFF
TGTGCCAGCAGTTCCTTAGGGACTAGCGGGGGGATTGAGCAGTTCTTC
>-|TRBJ2-3|TRBV5-1|TRBD2
CASSHPPPLAGAYTDTQYF
TGCGCCAGCAGTCACCCTCCGCCTCTAGCGGGGGCCTACACAGATACGCAGTATTTT
>-|TRBJ1-2|TRBV11-1|TRBD1
CASSSAYRGPFYGYTF
TGTGCCAGCAGCTCCGCGTACAGGGGTCCCTTCTATGGCTACACCTTC
>-|TRBJ2-6|TRBV11-2|-
CASRGDGANVLTF
TGTGCCAGCAGGGGGGACGGGGCCAACGTCCTGACTTTC
>-|TRBJ1-1|TRBV5-1|-
CASSFLGPVVGNTEAFF
TGCGCCAGCAGCTTCCTGGGGCCGGTCGTAGGGAACACTGAAGCTTTCTTT
>few|TRBJ2-5|TRBV2|TRBD2
CASISGLAPQETQYF
TGTGCCAGCATTTCGGGACTAGCTCCTCAAGAGACCCAGTACTTC
>once|TRBJ1-1|TRBV15|-
CATSKRTATEAFF
TGTGCCACCAGCAAAAGGACAGCCACTGAAGCTTTCTTT
>-|TRBJ1-2|TRBV7-9|-
CASSSGRVVYGYTF
TGTGCCAGCAGCTCAGGAAGGGTTGTCTATGGCTACACCTTC
>-|TRBJ1-4|TRBV6-1|TRBD1
CASSDNRGGSEKLFF
TGTGCCAGCAGTGACAACAGGGGAGGTAGTGAAAAACTGTTTTTT
>-|TRBJ1-1|TRBV9|-
CASSARGQSEAFF
TGTGCCAGCAGCGCAAGGGGACAAAGTGAAGCTTTCTTT
>-|TRBJ1-2|TRBV19|TRBD1
CASSMARDRFSDGYTF
TGTGCCAGTAGTATGGCCCGGGACAGGTTTTCTGATGGCTACACCTTC
>-|TRBJ2-6|TRBV4-1|TRBD1
CASSQQARGLSGANVLTF
TGCGCCAGCAGCCAACAAGCCAGGGGGCTCTCTGGGGCCAACGTCCTGACTTTC
>-|TRBJ2-2|TRBV10-3|-
CAISEQQVGTGELFF
TGTGCCATCAGTGAACAACAGGTGGGCACCGGGGAGCTGTTTTTT
>-|TRBJ2-7|TRBV6-5|-
CASSYSEGYEQYF
TGTGCCAGCAGTTACTCGGAGGGGTACGAGCAGTACTTC
>once|TRBJ2-1|TRBV7-9|-
CASSLAGRDEQFF
TGTGCCAGCAGCTTAGCCGGGCGGGATGAGCAGTTCTTC
>-|TRBJ2-7|TRBV6-5|-
CASTPGPLMREQYF
TGTGCCAGCACCCCCGGGCCCCTCATGCGGGAGCAGTACTTC
>few|TRBJ1-5|TRBV20-1|-
CSAAHNQPQHF
TGCAGTGCTGCTCACAATCAGCCCCAGCATTTT
>once|TRBJ2-3|TRBV9|-
CASSSRTDTQYF
TGTGCCAGCAGCTCCAGGACAGATACGCAGTATTTT
>-|TRBJ1-5|TRBV4-1|-
CASSQVTTGSNQPQHF
TGCGCCAGCAGCCAAGTCACGACAGGCAGCAATCAGCCCCAGCATTTT
>-|TRBJ2-3|TRBV2|-
CATIGTDTQYF
TGTGCCACAATAGGGACAGATACGCAGTATTTT
>few|TRBJ1-3|TRBV14|TRBD1
CASSPSTGADTIYF
TGTGCCAGCAGCCCTTCAACAGGGGCGGACACCATATATTTT
>-|TRBJ1-6|TRBV5-1|-
CASSLGLLGVYSPLHF
TGCGCCAGCAGCTTGGGGCTCTTAGGGGTTTATTCACCCCTCCACTTT
>few|TRBJ2-1|TRBV27|TRBD2
CASSSSGGAFEQFF
TGTGCCAGCAGTTCAAGCGGGGGGGCCTTTGAGCAGTTCTTC
>-|TRBJ1-2|TRBV5-6|TRBD1
CASSLGTDYGYTF
TGTGCCAGCAGCCTCGGGACAGACTATGGCTACACCTTC
>-|TRBJ1-1|TRBV6-6|-
CASSTRGGPTEAFF
TGTGCCAGCAGTACCCGGGGGGGGCCCACTGAAGCTTTCTTT
>-|TRBJ2-2|TRBV2|-
CASSGSFPGELFF
TGTGCCAGCAGTGGATCTTTCCCCGGGGAGCTGTTTTTT
>-|TRBJ2-2|TRBV7-9|TRBD2
CASSLPSGGPNTGELFF
TGTGCCAGCAGCTTACCTAGCGGGGGACCAAACACCGGGGAGCTGTTTTTT
>-|TRBJ1-2|TRBV19|-
CASRPLVGGYNYGYTF
TGTGCCAGTAGACCCCTAGTGGGGGGATATAACTATGGCTACACCTTC
>-|TRBJ1-2|TRBV19|-
CASSYPGGSNGYTF
TGTGCCAGTAGCTATCCCGGGGGGTCTAATGGCTACACCTTC